This TCR beta chain was documented in a study of cytomegalovirus exposure and HLA in healthy donors. The study's findings and limits: What a later analysis showed was that several of the most significant clusters appeared linked to common viral pathogens. The presence/absence work took it that sequencing depth was about the same across donors. It was 150 to 200 TCR beta chains that were listed as cytomegalovirus-associated.

This clone was observed a few times. Its antigen is not known. The CDR3 has 15 residues. V dropped 0 bases and J dropped 3 bases, with 12 bases sitting between them. Germline lookup yields CDR1 LGHNA and CDR2 YSLEER. The PCR ran on 60 Vbeta and 13 Jbeta primers. Assay used: immunoSEQ multiplex PCR; TCRdb lists only in-frame clones, some missing. Here the sample spans 100,000 to 150,000 clones, around nine tenths being singletons. The receptor was derived from a woman aged 30 to 39 in good health and CMV-seronegative. The sequencing input was PBMCs. The chain carries TRBV4-3 and TRBJ2-7; D may be TRBD2 (6 bases). CDR3 nucleotide sequence: TGCGCCAGCAGCCAAGAGGGGACTGGATTCTACGAGCAGTACTTC. This translates into CASSQEGTGFYEQYF.